These T cell receptor beta chains were read from a single sample in a study of T cell repertoires in cytomegalovirus infection. These receptors have no identified antigens. TCRdb reprocessed the reads via MiXCR and lists one record per CDR3 protein. The profile shows about 280,000 distinct CDR3 sequences, about 20% of them singletons. Sequences were derived from cultured PBMCs, sampled from culture after CMV antigen stimulation. These TCRs come from a human donor in good health (CMV status not recorded). Some clones in this sample may be carry-over from other donors' samples. CDR3s include the opening cysteine and the closing phenylalanine or tryptophan. D genes are given only for firm matches. Some rows mark clone size as missing; the rest say once, few, many or name a class of expanded clone.

V gene	D gene	J gene	clone size	CDR3 protein	CDR3 DNA
TRBV7-9	.	TRBJ2-1	.	CASGRAGSYNEQFF	TGTGCCAGCGGCAGGGCAGGCTCCTACAATGAGCAGTTCTTC
TRBV7-8	TRBD1	TRBJ2-5	few	CASSSRTGNQETQYF	TGTGCCAGCAGCTCCAGGACAGGGAACCAAGAGACCCAGTACTTC
TRBV6-1	.	TRBJ2-6	.	CASSTAGAGANVLTF	TGTGCCAGCAGTACCGCCGGGGCTGGGGCCAACGTCCTGACTTTC
TRBV6-2/TRBV6-3	.	TRBJ2-1	many	CASSSTTVYNEQFF	TGTGCCAGCAGTTCCACGACAGTCTACAATGAGCAGTTCTTC
TRBV7-2	TRBD1	TRBJ1-6	many	CASSPFGQGFNSPLHF	TGTGCCAGCAGCCCTTTCGGACAGGGCTTTAATTCACCCCTCCACTTT
TRBV5-4	.	TRBJ2-1	.	CASSGDNSNEQFF	TGTGCCAGCAGCGGCGACAATTCCAATGAGCAGTTCTTC
TRBV7-9	TRBD2	TRBJ2-2	.	CASSVTSGPSGGELFF	TGTGCCAGCAGCGTTACTAGCGGGCCTTCTGGCGGGGAGCTGTTTTTT
TRBV6-2/TRBV6-3	TRBD1	TRBJ2-1	many	CASLPGGLYNEQFF	TGTGCCAGCCTCCCAGGGGGTCTCTACAATGAGCAGTTCTTC
TRBV12-3/TRBV12-4	TRBD1	TRBJ2-3	.	CASSPHQGAGADTQYF	TGTGCCAGCAGTCCCCACCAGGGGGCAGGAGCAGATACGCAGTATTTT
TRBV5-1	.	TRBJ1-1	.	CASSYSDLNTEAFF	TGCGCCAGCAGCTACAGCGATCTGAACACTGAAGCTTTCTTT
TRBV6-1	.	TRBJ1-1	many	CASPKGVGGNTEAFF	TGTGCCAGCCCGAAGGGGGTCGGAGGGAACACTGAAGCTTTCTTT
TRBV7-2	.	TRBJ2-7	many	CASSLGGHSSYEQYF	TGTGCCAGCAGCTTGGGTGGGCATAGCTCCTACGAGCAGTACTTC
TRBV7-8	.	TRBJ2-3	few	CASSLGLAQLDTQYF	TGTGCCAGCAGCTTAGGGCTAGCGCAATTAGATACGCAGTATTTT
TRBV12-3/TRBV12-4	TRBD1	TRBJ1-1	few	CASSPGTGGWTEAFF	TGTGCCAGCAGCCCCGGGACAGGGGGCTGGACTGAAGCTTTCTTT